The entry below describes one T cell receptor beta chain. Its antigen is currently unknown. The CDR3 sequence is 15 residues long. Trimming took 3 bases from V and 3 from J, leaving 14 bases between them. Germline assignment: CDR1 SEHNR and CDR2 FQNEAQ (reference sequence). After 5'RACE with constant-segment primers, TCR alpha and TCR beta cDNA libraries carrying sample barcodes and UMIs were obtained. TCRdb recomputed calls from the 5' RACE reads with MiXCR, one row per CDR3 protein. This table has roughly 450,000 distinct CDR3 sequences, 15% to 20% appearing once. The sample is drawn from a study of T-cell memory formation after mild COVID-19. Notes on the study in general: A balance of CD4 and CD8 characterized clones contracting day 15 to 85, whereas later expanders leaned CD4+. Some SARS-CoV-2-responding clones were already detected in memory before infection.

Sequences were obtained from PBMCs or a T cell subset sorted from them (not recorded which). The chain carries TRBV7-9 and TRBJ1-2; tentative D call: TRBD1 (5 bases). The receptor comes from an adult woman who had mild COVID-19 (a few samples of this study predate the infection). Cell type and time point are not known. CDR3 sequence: CASSFIGQGDYGYTF. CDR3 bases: TGTGCCAGCAGCTTCATCGGCCAGGGCGACTATGGCTACACCTTC.